The source of this T cell receptor (beta chain) is a study of blood T cell repertoires in COVID-19. Study overall: COVID-19 samples, acute and convalescent, were from the United States, Italy and Spain. Sources were T cells, B-cell-depleted T cells, or PBMCs; the material itself was cDNA or gDNA.

V lost 5 bases, J lost 1 base, and 10 bases lay in between. Germline loops: CDR1 SEHNR, CDR2 FQNEAQ (reference sequence). The CDR3 runs to 14 residues. Authors' methods: Reference gene primer amplification gave estimated nucleated cell counts. TCRdb's copy holds only in-frame clones and misses some; the assay was immunoSEQ multiplex PCR. The DNA gave D and trimming, while V, J and clone size come from that table. The profile shows 110,000 to 150,000 clones, 81% of them singletons. The origin of this receptor is a human donor in a cohort sampled during active COVID-19. The V and J genes are TRBV7-9 and TRBJ2-3; the D gene is possibly TRBD2 (6 bases). Sequencing was done on a sample of peripheral blood. The CDR3 reads CASSISGGTDTQYF. The CDR3, as DNA: TGTGCCAGCAGCATCTCGGGGGGCACAGATACGCAGTATTTT.